This TCR beta chain is drawn from a study of spatial heterogeneity in lung cancer. Study as a whole: Beta-chain sequences were consistently detected more often than alpha-chain sequences.

Trimming took 6 bases from V and 10 from J, leaving 10 bases between them. The CDR3 sequence is 12 residues long. Germline V CDR1 and CDR2: MNHNS, SASEGT. TCRdb fed the 5' RACE reads into MiXCR, producing one record per CDR3 protein. The table shows 20,000 to 25,000 distinct CDR3 sequences, with approximately 4.2% occurring only once. Described time point: sample taken at primary tumor resection. From tumor, nontumor lung or frozen PBMC, whole RNA was taken unsorted for sequencing. This clonotype came up many times. This TCR came from a male donor with early-stage non-small cell lung cancer. The chain couples TRBV6-1 to TRBJ1-6, with D uncertain. The sample was PBMCs, taken at surgery. DNA for the CDR3: TGTGCCAGCAGCTACTACGGATCACCCCTCCACTTT. This encodes CASSYYGSPLHF.